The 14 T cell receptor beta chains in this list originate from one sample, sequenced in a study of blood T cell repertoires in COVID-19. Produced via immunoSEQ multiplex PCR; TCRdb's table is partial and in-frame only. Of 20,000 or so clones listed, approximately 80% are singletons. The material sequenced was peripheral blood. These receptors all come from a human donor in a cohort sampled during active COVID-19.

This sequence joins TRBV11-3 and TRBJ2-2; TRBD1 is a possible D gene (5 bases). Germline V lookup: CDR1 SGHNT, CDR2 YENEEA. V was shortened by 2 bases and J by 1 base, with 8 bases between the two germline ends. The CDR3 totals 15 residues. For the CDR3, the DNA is TGTGCCAGCAGCTTAAGGCAGGGGAACACCGGGGAGCTGTTTTTT. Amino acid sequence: CASSLRQGNTGELFF.

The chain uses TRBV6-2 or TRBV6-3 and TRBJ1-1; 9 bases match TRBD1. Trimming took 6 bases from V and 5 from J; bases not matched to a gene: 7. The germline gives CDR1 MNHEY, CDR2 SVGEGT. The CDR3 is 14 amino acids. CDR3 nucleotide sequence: TGTGCCAGCAGCTCTTCGACAGGGGGGACTGAAGCTTTCTTT. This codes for CASSSSTGGTEAFF.

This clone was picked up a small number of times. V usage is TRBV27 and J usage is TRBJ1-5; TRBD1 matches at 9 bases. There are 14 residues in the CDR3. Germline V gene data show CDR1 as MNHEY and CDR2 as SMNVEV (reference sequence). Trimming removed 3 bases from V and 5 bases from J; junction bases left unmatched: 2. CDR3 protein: CASSLRQGDQPQHF. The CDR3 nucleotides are TGTGCCAGCAGTTTGCGACAGGGGGATCAGCCCCAGCATTTT.

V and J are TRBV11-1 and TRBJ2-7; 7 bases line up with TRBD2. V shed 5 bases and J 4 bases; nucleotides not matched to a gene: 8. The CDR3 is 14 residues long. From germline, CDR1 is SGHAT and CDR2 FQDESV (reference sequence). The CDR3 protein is CASSPWGGTYEQYF. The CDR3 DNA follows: TGTGCCAGCAGCCCCTGGGGGGGAACTTACGAGCAGTACTTC.

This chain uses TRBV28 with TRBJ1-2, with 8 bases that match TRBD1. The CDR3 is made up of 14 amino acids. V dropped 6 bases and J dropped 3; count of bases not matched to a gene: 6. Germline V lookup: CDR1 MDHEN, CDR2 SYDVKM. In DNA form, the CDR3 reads TGTGCCAGCAGGATCTCAGGGGGCGACTATGGCTACACCTTC. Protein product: CASRISGGDYGYTF.

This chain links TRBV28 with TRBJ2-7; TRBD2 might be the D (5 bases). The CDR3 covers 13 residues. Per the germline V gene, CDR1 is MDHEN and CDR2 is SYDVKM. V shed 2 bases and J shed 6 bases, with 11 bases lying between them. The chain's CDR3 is CASSLNGSGEQYF. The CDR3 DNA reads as TGTGCCAGCAGTTTAAATGGGAGCGGCGAGCAGTACTTC.

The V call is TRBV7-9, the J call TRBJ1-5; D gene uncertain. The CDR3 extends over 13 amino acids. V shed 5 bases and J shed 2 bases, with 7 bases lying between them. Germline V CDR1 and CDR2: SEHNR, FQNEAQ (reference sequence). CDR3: CASSPGGNQPQHF. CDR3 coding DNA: TGTGCCAGCAGCCCAGGTGGCAATCAGCCCCAGCATTTT.

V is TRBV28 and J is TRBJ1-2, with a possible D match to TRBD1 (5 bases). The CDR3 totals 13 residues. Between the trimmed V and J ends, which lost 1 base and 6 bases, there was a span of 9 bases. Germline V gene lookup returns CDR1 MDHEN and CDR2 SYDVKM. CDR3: CASSLSGGDGYTF. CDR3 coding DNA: TGTGCCAGCAGTTTATCCGGAGGGGATGGCTACACCTTC.

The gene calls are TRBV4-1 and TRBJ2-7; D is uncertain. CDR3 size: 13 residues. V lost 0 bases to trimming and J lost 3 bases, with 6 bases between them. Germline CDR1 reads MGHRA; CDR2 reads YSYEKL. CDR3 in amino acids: CASSQENNYEQYF. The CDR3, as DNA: TGCGCCAGCAGCCAAGAAAATAACTACGAGCAGTACTTC.

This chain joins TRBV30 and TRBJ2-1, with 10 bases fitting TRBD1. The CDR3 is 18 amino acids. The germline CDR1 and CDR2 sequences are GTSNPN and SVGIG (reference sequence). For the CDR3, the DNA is TGTGCAAAAGACAGGGGGCTTCTGAGGACTAGGTCCCCCAATGAGCAGTTCTTC. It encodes CAKDRGLLRTRSPNEQFF. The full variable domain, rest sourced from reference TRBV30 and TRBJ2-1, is SQTIHQWPATLVQPVGSPLSLECTVEGTSNPNLYWYRQAAGRGLQLLFYSVGIGQISSEVPQNLSASRPQDRQFILSSKKLLLSDSGFYLCAKDRGLLRTRSPNEQFFGPGTRLTVL.

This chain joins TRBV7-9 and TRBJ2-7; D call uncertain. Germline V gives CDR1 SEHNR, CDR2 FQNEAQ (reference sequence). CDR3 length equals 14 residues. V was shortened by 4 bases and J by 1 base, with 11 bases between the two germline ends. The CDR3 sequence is CASSSLGQSYEQYF. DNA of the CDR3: TGTGCCAGCAGCTCCCTGGGCCAATCCTACGAGCAGTACTTC.

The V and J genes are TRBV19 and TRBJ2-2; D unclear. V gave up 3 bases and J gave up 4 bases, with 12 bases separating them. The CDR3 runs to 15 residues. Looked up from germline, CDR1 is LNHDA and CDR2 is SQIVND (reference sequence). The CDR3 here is CASSIGQIFTGELFF. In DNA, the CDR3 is TGTGCCAGTAGTATTGGTCAGATCTTCACCGGGGAGCTGTTTTTT.

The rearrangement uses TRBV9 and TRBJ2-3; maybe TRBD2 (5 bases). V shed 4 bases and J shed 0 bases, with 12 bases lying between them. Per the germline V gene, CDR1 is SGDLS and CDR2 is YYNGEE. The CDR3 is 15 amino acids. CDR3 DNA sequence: TGTGCCAGCAGCTCACGGGGTTCTAGCACAGATACGCAGTATTTT. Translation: CASSSRGSSTDTQYF. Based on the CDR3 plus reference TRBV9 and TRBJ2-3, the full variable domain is DSGVTQTPKHLITATGQRVTLRCSPRSGDLSVYWYQQSLDQGLQFLIQYYNGEERAKGNILERFSAQQFPDLHSELNLSSLELGDSALYFCASSSRGSSTDTQYFGPGTRLTVL.

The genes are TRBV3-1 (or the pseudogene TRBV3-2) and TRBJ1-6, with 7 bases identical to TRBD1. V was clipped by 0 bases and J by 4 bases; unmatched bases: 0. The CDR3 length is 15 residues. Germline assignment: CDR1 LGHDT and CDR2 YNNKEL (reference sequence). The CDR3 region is CASSQEQGYNSPLHF. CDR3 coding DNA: TGTGCCAGCAGCCAAGAACAGGGGTATAATTCACCCCTCCACTTT.